This TCR beta chain emerged from a study of T cell repertoires in aging, cancer and after chemotherapy. The wider study: Clear clonal overlap appeared across healthy donor samples taken over several months to years. General observations from the study: Loss of evenness, beyond lost richness, contributed to age-related TCR diversity decline in cancer patients.

Germline assignment: CDR1 MRHNA and CDR2 SNTAGT. With V trimmed by 5 bases and J by 5 bases, 6 bases remained unmatched. This CDR3 contains 16 residues. Multiplex touch-down PCR with TRB-A/B primers amplified rearranged V-D-J TRB sequences. A single record per CDR3 protein comes from TCRdb applying MiXCR to the multiplex PCR reads. This table holds about 12,000 distinct CDR3 sequences, 30% to 35% found once. TCR beta rearrangements were amplified from peripheral blood genomic DNA. About this clonotype: Its antigen is not identified.

The TCR sequence derives from a human donor in good health. The donor label of this sample is uncertain. Sequenced sample: blood. The chain links TRBV6-4 to TRBJ2-3; 14 bases map to TRBD2. The CDR3 spells CASSRLAGGRGDTQYF. The CDR3 nucleotides are TGTGCCAGCAGTAGACTAGCGGGGGGGCGGGGAGATACGCAGTATTTT.